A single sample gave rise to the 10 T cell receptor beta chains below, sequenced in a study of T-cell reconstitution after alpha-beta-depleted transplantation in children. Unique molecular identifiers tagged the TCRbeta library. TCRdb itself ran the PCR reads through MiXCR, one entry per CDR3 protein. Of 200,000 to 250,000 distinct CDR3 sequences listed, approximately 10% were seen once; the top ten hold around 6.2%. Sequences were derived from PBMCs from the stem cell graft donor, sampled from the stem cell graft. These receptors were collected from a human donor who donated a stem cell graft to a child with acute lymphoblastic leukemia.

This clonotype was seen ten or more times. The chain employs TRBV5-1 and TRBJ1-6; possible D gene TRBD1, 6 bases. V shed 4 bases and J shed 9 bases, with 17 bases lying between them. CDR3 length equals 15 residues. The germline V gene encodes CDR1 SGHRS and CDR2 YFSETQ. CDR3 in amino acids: CASSPGHRGGSPLHF. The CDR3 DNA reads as TGCGCCAGCAGCCCGGGACACCGAGGCGGTTCACCCCTCCACTTT.

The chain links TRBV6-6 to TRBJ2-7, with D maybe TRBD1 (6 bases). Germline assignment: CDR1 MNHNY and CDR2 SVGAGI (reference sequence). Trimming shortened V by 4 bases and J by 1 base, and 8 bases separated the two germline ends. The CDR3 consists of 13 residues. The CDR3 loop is CASSWTDSYEQYF. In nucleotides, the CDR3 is TGTGCCAGCAGTTGGACAGATTCCTACGAGCAGTACTTC.

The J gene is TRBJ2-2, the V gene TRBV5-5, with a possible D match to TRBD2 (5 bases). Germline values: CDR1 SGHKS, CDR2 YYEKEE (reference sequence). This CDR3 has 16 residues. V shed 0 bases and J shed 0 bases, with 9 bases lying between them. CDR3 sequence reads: CASSLGSVSNTGELFF. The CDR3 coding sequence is TGTGCCAGCAGCTTGGGTAGCGTATCGAACACCGGGGAGCTGTTTTTT.

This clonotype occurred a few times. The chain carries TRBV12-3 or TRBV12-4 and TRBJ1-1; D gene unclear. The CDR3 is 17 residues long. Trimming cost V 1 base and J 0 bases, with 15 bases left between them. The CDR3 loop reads CASSLGGETIMNTEAFF. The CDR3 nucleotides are TGTGCCAGCAGTTTAGGGGGTGAAACAATTATGAACACTGAAGCTTTCTTT.

CDR3 nucleotides: TGCAGTGCTAGAAGGGGTCTCTACGAGCAGTACTTC. Its protein is CSARRGLYEQYF. J is TRBJ2-7 and V is TRBV20-1; tentative D call: TRBD1 (5 bases). The CDR3 runs to 12 residues. In germline, CDR1 is DFQATT, CDR2 SNEGSKA (reference sequence). V shed 2 bases and J shed 3 bases, with 8 bases lying between them.

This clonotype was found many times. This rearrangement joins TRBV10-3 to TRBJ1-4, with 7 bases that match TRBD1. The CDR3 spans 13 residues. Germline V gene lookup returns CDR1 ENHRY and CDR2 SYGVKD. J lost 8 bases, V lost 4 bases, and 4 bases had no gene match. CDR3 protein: CAISAEQGEKLFF. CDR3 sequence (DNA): TGTGCCATCAGTGCCGAACAGGGGGAAAAACTGTTTTTT.

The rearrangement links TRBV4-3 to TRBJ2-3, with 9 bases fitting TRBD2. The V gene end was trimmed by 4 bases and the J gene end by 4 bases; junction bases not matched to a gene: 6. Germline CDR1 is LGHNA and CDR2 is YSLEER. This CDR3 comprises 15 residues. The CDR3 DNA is TGCGCCAGCAGCCTTCAGCGGGGGGTGGCAGATACGCAGTATTTT. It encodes CASSLQRGVADTQYF.

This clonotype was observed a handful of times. The CDR3 is CSVQQGRMNTEAFF. As DNA, the CDR3 is TGCAGCGTTCAGCAGGGGCGGATGAACACTGAAGCTTTCTTT. The V gene is TRBV29-1, the J gene TRBJ1-1, with a tentative D call TRBD1 (6 bases). CDR1 is SQVTM and CDR2 is ANQGSEA in the germline V gene. Between the trimmed V and J ends, which lost 5 bases and 0 bases, there was a span of 13 bases. CDR3 length equals 14 residues. The variable domain in full, with the rest retrieved from reference TRBV29-1 and TRBJ1-1, is SAVISQKPSRDICQRGTSLTIQCQVDSQVTMMFWYRQQPGQSLTLIATANQGSEATYESGFVIDKFPISRPNLTFSTLTVSNMSPEDSSIYLCSVQQGRMNTEAFFGQGTRLTVV.

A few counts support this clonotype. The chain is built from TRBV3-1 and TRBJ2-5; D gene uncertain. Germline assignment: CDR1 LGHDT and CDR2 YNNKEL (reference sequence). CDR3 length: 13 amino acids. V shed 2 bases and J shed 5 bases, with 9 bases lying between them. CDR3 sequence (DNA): TGTGCCAGCAGCCAACGTAGTCGTGAGACCCAGTACTTC. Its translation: CASSQRSRETQYF.

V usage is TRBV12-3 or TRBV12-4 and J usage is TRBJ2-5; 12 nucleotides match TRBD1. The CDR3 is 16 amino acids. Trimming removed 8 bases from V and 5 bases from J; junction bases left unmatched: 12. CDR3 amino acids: CASGNGGQGAFETQYF. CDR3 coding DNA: TGTGCCAGCGGGAATGGGGGACAGGGGGCTTTCGAGACCCAGTACTTC.